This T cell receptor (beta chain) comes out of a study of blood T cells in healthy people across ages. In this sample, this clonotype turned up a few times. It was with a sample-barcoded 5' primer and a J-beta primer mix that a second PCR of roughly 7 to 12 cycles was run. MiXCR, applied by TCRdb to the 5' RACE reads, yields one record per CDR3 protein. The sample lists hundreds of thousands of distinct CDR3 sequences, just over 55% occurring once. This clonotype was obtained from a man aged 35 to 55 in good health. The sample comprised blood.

The CDR3 here is CASNQGLRETQYF. The CDR3 DNA sequence: TGTGCCAGCAATCAGGGCCTTCGAGAGACCCAGTACTTC. V usage is TRBV28 and J usage is TRBJ2-5; D perhaps matches TRBD1 (5 bases). V gave up 7 bases and J gave up 4 bases, with 13 bases separating them. The CDR3 is 13 residues long. The germline V gene has CDR1 MDHEN and CDR2 SYDVKM.